This T cell receptor (beta chain) is from a study of blood T cell repertoires in COVID-19 (dated by TCRdb to the early 2020s). Turning to the overall study: Collaborator samples came from the United States, Italy and Spain and covered acute and convalescent phases of COVID-19. The prospective study material was composed of cDNA or gDNA derived from T cells, B-cell-depleted T cells, or PBMCs. Where available, HLA class I and class II types were taken from metadata supplied by the sample provider and were not determined by assay-based typing. The repertoires were released in a freely available public database intended as a resource for research on the immune response to SARS-CoV-2. Sample metadata almost always included a de-identified subject ID, COVID-19 status, age in years and sex. The samples were drawn from the first 160 participants of the ongoing ImmuneRACE study and from roughly 1,300 subjects provided by 6 global collaborators. Subjects who had been exposed to COVID-19, were actively infected with it, or had recovered from it provided the deeply sampled blood TCRbeta repertoires that made up the dataset. General conclusions and limits of the study: Clinical and demographic metadata were provided uncurated, with the amount varying by source and participant.

Trimming at the junction amounts to 9 bases on V and 0 bases on J, and the germline ends lie 23 bases apart. CDR1 and CDR2, looked up from the germline V gene (reference sequence), are LNHDA and SQIVND. The cysteine opens and the phenylalanine closes a CDR3 of 18 amino acids. Just CDR3 DNA is preserved here, 54 bases in frame from base 1. Samples from volunteer blood donors who had recovered from COVID-19 were contributed by a second Seattle source. The collaborating institutions used their own protocols to collect whole blood in K2EDTA tubes. Collaborator samples were shipped for TCRbeta analysis as frozen whole blood, isolated PBMCs, or DNA extracted from either sample type. TCRbeta CDR3 regions were amplified from genomic DNA by means of the immunoSEQ Assay, a bias-controlled multiplex PCR. From the authors' description of their analysis: Nucleated cell counts per sample were estimated from amplification of reference gene primers within the assay. To quantify the absolute abundance of each unique TCRbeta CDR3 rearrangement, sequence reads were collapsed and filtered. For each sample, productive Simpson clonality was calculated as the square root of Simpson's diversity index across productive rearrangements. TCRdb's version of the immuneACCESS table is confined to in-frame rearrangements and falls short of the full clone set. An unresolved V gene accounts for under half of the shortfall where checked; the remainder is of unknown origin. D and trimming were read from the DNA, whereas the V and J calls and clone size are those reported in that table. Here the sample has 250,000 to 350,000 clones; 75% to 90% occur a single time. The ten most abundant clones make up just under 0.95% of the sample.

Concerning this clone itself: Its binding antigen is unknown. One base away there is no much larger clone; base qualities are not given.

The chain employs TRBV19 and TRBJ2-2; the D gene is possibly TRBD1, with 7 bases matching. The sample taken for sequencing was peripheral blood. The receptor was derived from a woman aged 40 to 49 who had recovered from COVID-19. CDR3 reads: CASDVAPGRGANTGELFF. The DNA is as follows: TGTGCCAGCGACGTGGCGCCTGGCAGGGGGGCGAACACCGGGGAGCTGTTTTTT. With the rest looked up from the reference TRBV19 and TRBJ2-2 genes rather than sequenced, the full variable domain is DGGITQSPKYLFRKEGQNVTLSCEQNLNHDAMYWYRQDPGQGLRLIYYSQIVNDFQKGDIAEGYSVSREKKESFPLTVTSAQKNPTAFYLCASDVAPGRGANTGELFFGEGSRLTVL.